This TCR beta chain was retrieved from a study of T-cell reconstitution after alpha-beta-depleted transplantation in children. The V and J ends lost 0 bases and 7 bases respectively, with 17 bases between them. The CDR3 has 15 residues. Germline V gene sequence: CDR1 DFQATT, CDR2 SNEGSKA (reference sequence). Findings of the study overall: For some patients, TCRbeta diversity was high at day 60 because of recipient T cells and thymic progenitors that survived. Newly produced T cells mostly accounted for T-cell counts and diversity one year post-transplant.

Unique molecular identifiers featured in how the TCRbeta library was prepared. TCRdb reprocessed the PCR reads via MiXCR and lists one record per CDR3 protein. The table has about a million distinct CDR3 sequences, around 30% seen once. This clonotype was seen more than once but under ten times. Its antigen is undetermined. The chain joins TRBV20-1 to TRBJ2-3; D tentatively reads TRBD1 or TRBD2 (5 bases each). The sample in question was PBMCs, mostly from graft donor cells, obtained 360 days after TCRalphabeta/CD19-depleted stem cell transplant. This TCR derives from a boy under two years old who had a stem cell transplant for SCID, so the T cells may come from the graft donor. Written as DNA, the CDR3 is TGCAGTGCTAGAGATGAGGCGAGGGGCGTGAATACGCAGTATTTT. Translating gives CSARDEARGVNTQYF.